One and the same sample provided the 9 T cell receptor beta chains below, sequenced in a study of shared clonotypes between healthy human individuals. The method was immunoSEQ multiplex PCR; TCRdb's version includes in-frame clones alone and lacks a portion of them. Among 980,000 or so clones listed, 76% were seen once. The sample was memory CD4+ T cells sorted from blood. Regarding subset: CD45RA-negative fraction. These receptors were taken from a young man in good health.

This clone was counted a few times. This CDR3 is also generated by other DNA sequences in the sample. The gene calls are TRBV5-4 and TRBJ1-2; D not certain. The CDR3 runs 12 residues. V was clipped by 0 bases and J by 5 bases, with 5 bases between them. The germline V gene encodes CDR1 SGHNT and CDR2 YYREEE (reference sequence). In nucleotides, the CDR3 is TGTGCCAGCAGCTTGGAAGGGTATGGCTACACCTTC. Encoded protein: CASSLEGYGYTF.

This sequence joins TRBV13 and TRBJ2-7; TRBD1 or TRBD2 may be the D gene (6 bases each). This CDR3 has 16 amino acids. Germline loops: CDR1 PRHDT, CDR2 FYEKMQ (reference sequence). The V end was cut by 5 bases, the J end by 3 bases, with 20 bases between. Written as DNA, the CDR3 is TGTGCCAGCAGCGTCTATTATCCCGGGGGCCACTACGAGCAGTACTTC. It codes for CASSVYYPGGHYEQYF.

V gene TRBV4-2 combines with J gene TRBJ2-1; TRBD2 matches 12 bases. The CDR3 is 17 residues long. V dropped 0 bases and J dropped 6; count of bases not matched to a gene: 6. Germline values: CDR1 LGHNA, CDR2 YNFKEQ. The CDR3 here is CASSQDLASGGGNEQFF. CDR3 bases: TGTGCCAGCAGCCAAGATCTGGCTAGCGGGGGGGGCAATGAGCAGTTCTTC.

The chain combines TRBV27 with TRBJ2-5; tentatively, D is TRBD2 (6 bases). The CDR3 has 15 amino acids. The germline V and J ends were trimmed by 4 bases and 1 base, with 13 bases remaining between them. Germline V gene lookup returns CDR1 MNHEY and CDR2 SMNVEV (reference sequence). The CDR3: CASSSLRGSQETQYF. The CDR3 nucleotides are TGTGCCAGCAGTTCCCTCCGGGGGTCCCAAGAGACCCAGTACTTC.

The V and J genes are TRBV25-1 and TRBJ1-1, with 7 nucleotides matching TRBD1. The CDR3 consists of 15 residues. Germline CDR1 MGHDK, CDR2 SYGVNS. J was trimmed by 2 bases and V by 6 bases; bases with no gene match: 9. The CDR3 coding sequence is TGTGCCAGCAGACTCGGGACAGCAGGTAACACTGAAGCTTTCTTT. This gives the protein CASRLGTAGNTEAFF.

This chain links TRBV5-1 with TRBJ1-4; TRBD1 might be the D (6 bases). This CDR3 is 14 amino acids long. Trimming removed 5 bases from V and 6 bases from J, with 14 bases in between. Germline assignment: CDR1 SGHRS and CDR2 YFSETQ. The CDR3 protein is CASSTGARDEKLFF. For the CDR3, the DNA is TGCGCCAGCAGTACGGGGGCTAGGGATGAAAAACTGTTTTTT.

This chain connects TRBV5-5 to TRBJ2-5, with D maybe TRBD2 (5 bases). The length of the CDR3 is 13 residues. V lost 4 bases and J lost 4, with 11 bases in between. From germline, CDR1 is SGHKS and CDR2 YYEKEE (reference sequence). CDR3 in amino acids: CASSRAAPETQYF. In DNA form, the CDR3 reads TGTGCCAGCAGCAGAGCGGCCCCAGAGACCCAGTACTTC. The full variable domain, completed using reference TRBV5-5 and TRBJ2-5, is DAGVTQSPTHLIKTRGQQVTLRCSPISGHKSVSWYQQVLGQGPQFIFQYYEKEERGRGNFPDRFSARQFPNYSSELNVNALLLGDSALYLCASSRAAPETQYFGPGTRLLVL.

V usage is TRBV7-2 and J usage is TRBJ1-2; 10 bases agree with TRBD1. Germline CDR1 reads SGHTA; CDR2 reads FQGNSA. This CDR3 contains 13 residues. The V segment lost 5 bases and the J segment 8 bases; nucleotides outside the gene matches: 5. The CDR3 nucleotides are TGTGCCAGCAGCCGCGGGACAGGGGTCGGCTACACCTTC. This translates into CASSRGTGVGYTF.

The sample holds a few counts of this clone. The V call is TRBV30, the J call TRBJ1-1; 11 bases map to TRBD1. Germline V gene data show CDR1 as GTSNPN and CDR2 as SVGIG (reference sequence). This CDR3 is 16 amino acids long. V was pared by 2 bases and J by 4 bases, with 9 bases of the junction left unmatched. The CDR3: CAWSPGQGAFVTEAFF. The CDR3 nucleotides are TGTGCCTGGAGTCCAGGACAGGGGGCTTTCGTCACTGAAGCTTTCTTT.